The rows below give T cell receptor beta chains drawn from one sample of a study of blood T cell repertoires in COVID-19. Sequencing was performed with immunoSEQ multiplex PCR; in TCRdb, only in-frame clones are kept and a portion is missing. The sample carries fewer than 350,000 clones, roughly 87% recorded once. The sequenced sample was PBMCs or T cells enriched from blood (not recorded which). Every receptor here comes from a woman in her 30s who had recovered from COVID-19. Each CDR3 is given without its conserved first and last residue. Fields, in order: V gene, J gene, CDR3 protein.

V: TRBV7-8; J: TRBJ2-7; CDR3: ASSFPGQGRYEQY
V: TRBV5-4; J: TRBJ2-5; CDR3: ASSSQGSGETQY
V: TRBV7-9; J: TRBJ1-1; CDR3: ASRARRGGRNTEAF
V: TRBV7-9; J: TRBJ2-3; CDR3: ASSYAGSTDTQY
V: TRBV30; J: TRBJ2-1; CDR3: AWRERAGVVDEQF
V: TRBV5-4; J: TRBJ1-2; CDR3: ASSTNRNIGGYT
V: TRBV18; J: TRBJ1-3; CDR3: ASSPEVTGNTIY
V: TRBV9; J: TRBJ2-3; CDR3: ASSVGGTGRTDTQY
V: TRBV7-2; J: TRBJ1-2; CDR3: ASSHTSGQGLLIYGYT
V: TRBV5-1; J: TRBJ1-2; CDR3: ASTPGGFNYGYT
V: TRBV28; J: TRBJ1-5; CDR3: ASSPGTFGIGNQPQH
V: TRBV11-2; J: TRBJ2-1; CDR3: ASSLEAGGRFSDTYNEQF
V: TRBV28; J: TRBJ1-2; CDR3: ASSSPTDEGAGRVAYT
V: TRBV5-8; J: TRBJ2-7; CDR3: ASSIGYRSSYEQY
V: TRBV5-1; J: TRBJ2-1; CDR3: ASSLQGFGNEQF
V: TRBV7-9; J: TRBJ1-4; CDR3: ASSLVPVPPEKLF
V: TRBV18; J: TRBJ1-2; CDR3: ASSPLGTDNYGYT
V: TRBV18; J: TRBJ1-1; CDR3: ASSLTTDRVNTEAF
V: TRBV27; J: TRBJ2-3; CDR3: ASPQGGLSQY
V: TRBV28; J: TRBJ2-2; CDR3: ASSMFVINTGELF
V: TRBV6-1; J: TRBJ1-2; CDR3: ASSEQGGAEGYGYT
V: TRBV27; J: TRBJ1-6; CDR3: ASSLRTRFLDSPLH
V: TRBV7-3; J: TRBJ1-6; CDR3: ASSLSGTGGSSPLH
V: TRBV27; J: TRBJ1-2; CDR3: ASSLRGNYGYT
V: TRBV27; J: TRBJ2-1; CDR3: ASSFGGVANRNEQF
V: TRBV14; J: TRBJ2-5; CDR3: ASSQRLALFQETQY
V: TRBV5-1; J: TRBJ2-5; CDR3: ASGRGAQETQY
V: TRBV5-1; J: TRBJ1-2; CDR3: ASSPGQGFNYGYT
V: TRBV5-3; J: TRBJ1-2; CDR3: ARSPQGFHNYGYT
V: TRBV5-1; J: TRBJ1-2; CDR3: ASSLDNRGGGYT
V: TRBV4-1; J: TRBJ1-1; CDR3: ASSHEGVNTEAF
V: TRBV30; J: TRBJ2-3; CDR3: AWEITGGFTDTQY
V: TRBV4-1; J: TRBJ2-7; CDR3: ASSQGPNSYEQY
V: TRBV7-9; J: TRBJ1-1; CDR3: ASSLGPTGKAF
V: TRBV3-1/TRBV3-2; J: TRBJ2-6; CDR3: ASSPTGDSGANVLT
V: TRBV18; J: TRBJ2-3; CDR3: ASSPITGGGTDTQY
V: TRBV9; J: TRBJ2-3; CDR3: ASSALKGGRGTDTQY
V: TRBV28; J: TRBJ1-6; CDR3: ASSLWSGLGYNSPLH
V: TRBV19; J: TRBJ2-7; CDR3: ASRPPGQHYEQY
V: TRBV11-2; J: TRBJ2-5; CDR3: ASSTLQGWLETQY
V: TRBV7-9; J: TRBJ2-7; CDR3: ASSSPGLASGEQQY
V: TRBV6-5; J: TRBJ1-4; CDR3: ASSYWVQGSLF
V: TRBV27; J: TRBJ2-2; CDR3: ASSLGLDTGELF
V: TRBV12-3/TRBV12-4; J: TRBJ1-2; CDR3: ASSLDRGYGYT
V: TRBV6-5; J: TRBJ1-5; CDR3: ASADRGVGMPQH
V: TRBV5-6; J: TRBJ2-5; CDR3: ASSWTSEETQY
V: TRBV5-1; J: TRBJ1-3; CDR3: ASSLLGTDGNTIY
V: TRBV6-6; J: TRBJ2-7; CDR3: ASSRGVGYEQY
V: TRBV7-3; J: TRBJ1-6; CDR3: ASRRDSLSSYNSPLH
V: TRBV4-1; J: TRBJ2-7; CDR3: ASSLIREPHLYEQY
V: TRBV18; J: TRBJ2-1; CDR3: ASSPKGDEQF
V: TRBV27; J: TRBJ2-2; CDR3: ASSLSGYRGRPGELF
V: TRBV7-3; J: TRBJ1-1; CDR3: ASSPPHVGATEAF